These 28 T cell receptor beta chains were sequenced from one sample in a study of T cells in tumors after PD-1 blockade. Assay: immunoSEQ multiplex PCR; the TCRdb copy retains only in-frame clones and omits some. The repertoire holds around 35,000 clones, with 73% as singletons. The material sequenced was PBMCs, taken after anti-PD-1 treatment. The receptors originated from a human donor with basal cell carcinoma.

This clone was found once. At one end the junction does not follow the germline gene, possibly because of a read error. The genes are TRBV4-2 and TRBJ2-3, with D maybe TRBD2 (6 bases). Germline assignment: CDR1 LGHNA and CDR2 YNFKEQ. The CDR3 covers 17 residues. CDR3 in DNA: TGTGCCAGCAGCCAAGTAAACGCACTAACTAGCACGGATACGCAGTATTTT. Translated, it gives CASSQVNALTSTDTQYF.

This clone has at least ten counts. V gene TRBV4-1 combines with J gene TRBJ1-4; tentatively, D is TRBD1 (5 bases). The V end lost 1 base, the J end lost 8 bases, and 14 bases lay between the germline ends. Germline V gene data show CDR1 as MGHRA and CDR2 as YSYEKL. The CDR3 length is 15 residues. The CDR3 DNA reads TGCGCCAGCAGCCAAGGGGTAGGGGCGGAAGAAAAACTGTTTTTT. Residues: CASSQGVGAEEKLFF.

V gene TRBV7-2 combines with J gene TRBJ2-5; tentatively, D is TRBD2 (5 bases). The CDR3 sequence is 14 residues long. CDR1 is SGHTA, CDR2 FQGNSA, per germline. Trimming left V 5 bases short and J 5 bases short, with 15 bases between. CDR3 DNA: TGTGCCAGCAGCCCCCGCGCCGGGGTCGAGACCCAGTACTTC. Amino acids: CASSPRAGVETQYF.

In this sample, this clone turned up a few times. V usage is TRBV3-1 (or the pseudogene TRBV3-2) and J usage is TRBJ1-2, with D tentatively TRBD1 (6 bases). The V gene lost 1 base and the J gene lost 4 bases, with 16 bases spanning the gap. Germline loops: CDR1 LGHDT, CDR2 YNNKEL (reference sequence). The CDR3 runs to 16 residues. The CDR3 nucleotides are TGTGCCAGCAGCCAAGGCACAGGGACTGTTATCTATGGCTACACCTTC. It specifies CASSQGTGTVIYGYTF.

This clone was seen at least ten times. The genes are TRBV7-9 and TRBJ2-1; D gene unclear. CDR3 length: 12 residues. The germline gives CDR1 SEHNR, CDR2 FQNEAQ (reference sequence). Trimming took off 5 bases at V and 0 bases at J, with 2 bases between the two ends. The CDR3: CASSGSYNEQFF. The CDR3 nucleotides are TGTGCCAGCAGCGGCTCCTACAATGAGCAGTTCTTC.

The rearrangement joins TRBV4-3 to TRBJ2-2; D possibly uses TRBD1 or TRBD2 (5 bases each). The V end was cut by 0 bases, the J end by 0 bases, with 8 bases between. The CDR3 runs 16 residues. Germline CDR1 is LGHNA and CDR2 is YSLEER. The CDR3 DNA is TGCGCCAGCAGCCAAGAGGTGGGGGCGAACACCGGGGAGCTGTTTTTT. This gives the protein CASSQEVGANTGELFF.

The chain carries TRBV7-2 and TRBJ2-1, with D possibly being TRBD2 (7 bases). Trimming took off 5 bases at V and 7 bases at J, with 15 bases between the two ends. Germline V gene sequence: CDR1 SGHTA, CDR2 FQGNSA. This CDR3 spans 14 amino acids. The CDR3 bases are TGTGCCAGCAGCGGGGGCGGGGGTATAAATGAGCAGTTCTTC. Encoded protein: CASSGGGGINEQFF.

CDR3 nucleotide sequence: TGCGCCAGCAGCCTAGAACCGGGACTAGCGGGGACCAATGAGCAGTTCTTC. It codes for CASSLEPGLAGTNEQFF. J is TRBJ2-1 and V is TRBV4-1; 13 bases are a match to TRBD2. The CDR3 contains 17 residues. Germline CDR1 reads MGHRA; CDR2 reads YSYEKL. With 4 bases clipped from V and 6 bases from J, the junction kept 9 bases outside the gene matches.

The rearrangement links TRBV5-1 to TRBJ1-6; D gene ambiguous. The CDR3 length is 16 residues. V lost 0 bases and J 10 bases, leaving 17 bases between the germline ends. Germline values: CDR1 SGHRS, CDR2 YFSETQ. CDR3 residues: CASSLGIRGPKSPLHF. The CDR3 DNA follows: TGCGCCAGCAGCTTGGGTATCAGAGGACCAAAGTCACCCCTCCACTTT. The full variable domain, its missing parts supplied by reference TRBV5-1 and TRBJ1-6, is KAGVTQTPRYLIKTRGQQVTLSCSPISGHRSVSWYQQTPGQGLQFLFEYFSETQRNKGNFPGRFSGRQFSNSRSEMNVSTLELGDSALYLCASSLGIRGPKSPLHFGNGTRLTVT.

V usage is TRBV6-2 or TRBV6-3 and J usage is TRBJ1-2; no reliable D call. Germline lookup yields CDR1 MNHEY and CDR2 SVGEGT. This CDR3 contains 15 residues. V lost 5 bases and J 14 bases, leaving 27 bases between the germline ends. Written as DNA, the CDR3 is TGTGCCAGCAGTCCGGACCGGATAAGTACTATGGATGAGACCTTC. Translating gives CASSPDRISTMDETF.

This chain connects TRBV9 to TRBJ1-3; a weak D match, TRBD1 (5 bases). Between the trimmed V and J ends, which lost 3 bases and 1 base, there was a span of 17 bases. The CDR3 has 17 residues. From germline, CDR1 is SGDLS and CDR2 YYNGEE. The CDR3 coding sequence is TGTGCCAGCAGCGCCGCCCACGGGGGATTATCTGGAAACACCATATATTTT. The encoded protein is CASSAAHGGLSGNTIYF.

The chain employs TRBV30 and TRBJ1-5; 10 nucleotides agree with TRBD1. Looked up from germline, CDR1 is GTSNPN and CDR2 is SVGIG (reference sequence). The CDR3 extends over 13 amino acids. V lost 3 bases, J lost 6 bases, and 2 bases stayed unmatched. For the CDR3, the DNA is TGTGCCTGGAGCCGGACAGGGGGTCAGCCCCAGCATTTT. This translates into CAWSRTGGQPQHF.

The chain carries TRBV3-1 (or the pseudogene TRBV3-2) and TRBJ2-5; D might be TRBD1 (5 bases). The germline V and J ends were trimmed by 2 bases and 3 bases, with 10 bases remaining between them. CDR1 and CDR2 from the germline V gene are LGHDT and YNNKEL (reference sequence). This CDR3 region has 14 residues. CDR3: CASSQIQGKETQYF. The DNA for the CDR3 is TGTGCCAGCAGCCAAATCCAGGGAAAAGAGACCCAGTACTTC.

The chain uses TRBV2 and TRBJ1-1, with D possibly TRBD1 on 6 matching bases. The CDR3 has 14 amino acids. The ends were cut back, 5 bases at V and 11 bases at J, with 21 bases in the middle. Per the germline V gene, CDR1 is SNHLY and CDR2 is FYNNEI. DNA for the CDR3: TGTGCCAGCAGTCCACTCACAGGGTTTGGACTTGCTTTCTTT. Encoded protein: CASSPLTGFGLAFF.

The rearrangement uses TRBV28 and TRBJ1-2; 7 bases map to TRBD1. CDR3 length equals 16 residues. V shed 5 bases, J shed 4 bases, and the junction held 13 bases outside the gene matches. The germline gives CDR1 MDHEN, CDR2 SYDVKM. The CDR3 here is CASSREGASRLYGYTF. The DNA of the CDR3 is TGTGCCAGCAGTCGAGAGGGGGCGAGCCGCCTCTATGGCTACACCTTC.

The table lists this clone with many counts. The chain couples TRBV7-8 to TRBJ2-7; the match to TRBD2 covers 16 bases. The V segment lost 1 base and the J segment 4 bases; nucleotides outside the gene matches: 10. There are 19 residues in the CDR3. Germline V gene data show CDR1 as SGHVS and CDR2 as FQNEAQ. For the CDR3, the DNA is TGTGCCAGCAGCTTAGTGTTTGGGACTAGCGGGGGGGCTAGATACGAGCAGTACTTC. Residues: CASSLVFGTSGGARYEQYF.

This chain links TRBV7-2 with TRBJ1-6; unclear D gene. CDR3 length: 13 amino acids. Germline V gene sequence: CDR1 SGHTA, CDR2 FQGNSA. The V and J ends lost 6 bases and 4 bases respectively, with 7 bases between them. CDR3 bases: TGTGCCAGCAGTTCCGATTATAATTCACCCCTCCACTTT. This codes for CASSSDYNSPLHF. Full variable domain (rest looked up from reference TRBV7-2 and TRBJ1-6): GAGVSQSPSNKVTEKGKDVELRCDPISGHTALYWYRQSLGQGLEFLIYFQGNSAPDKSGLPSDRFSAERTGGSVSTLTIQRTQQEDSAVYLCASSSDYNSPLHFGNGTRLTVT.

The V call is TRBV5-1, the J call TRBJ1-4, with TRBD1 identical over 7 bases. Germline V gene lookup returns CDR1 SGHRS and CDR2 YFSETQ. V lost 4 bases, J lost 8 bases, and 8 bases stayed unmatched. This CDR3 has 14 amino acids. Here the CDR3 reads CASSPMRGQEKLFF. The CDR3 coding sequence is TGCGCCAGCAGCCCTATGAGGGGGCAGGAAAAACTGTTTTTT.

V and J are TRBV19 and TRBJ1-3; D unresolved. V was shortened by 4 bases and J by 1 base, with 14 bases between the two germline ends. Germline V gene data show CDR1 as LNHDA and CDR2 as SQIVND (reference sequence). The CDR3 contains 16 residues. CDR3: CASSRTTIKSGNTIYF. The CDR3 DNA sequence: TGTGCCAGTAGTAGAACCACTATTAAATCTGGAAACACCATATATTTT.

The chain employs TRBV5-4 and TRBJ2-1; tentative D call: TRBD2 (6 bases). Germline V gene sequence: CDR1 SGHNT, CDR2 YYREEE (reference sequence). The CDR3 has 15 amino acids. Trimming stripped 2 bases from V and 3 bases from J, with 12 bases between. The CDR3 is CASSFIGGYYNEQFF. The CDR3, as DNA: TGTGCCAGCAGCTTCATCGGGGGATACTACAATGAGCAGTTCTTC.

The gene calls are TRBV7-9 and TRBJ2-5; D uncertain. Germline CDR1 and CDR2: SEHNR and FQNEAQ (reference sequence). V lost 5 bases and J lost 5, with 15 bases in between. CDR3 size: 14 residues. CDR3 amino acids: CASSLSTGVETQYF. The CDR3 DNA reads as TGTGCCAGCAGCCTATCCACTGGAGTGGAGACCCAGTACTTC.

The chain is built from TRBV4-3 and TRBJ2-2; D may match TRBD1 or TRBD2 (5 bases each). V lost 3 bases to trimming and J lost 6 bases, with 8 bases between them. This CDR3 comprises 13 residues. CDR1 is LGHNA and CDR2 is YSLEER in the germline V gene. CDR3 DNA sequence: TGCGCCAGCAGCCACAGGGACGCCGGGGAGCTGTTTTTT. Translating it yields CASSHRDAGELFF.

This clone was counted a single time. The chain is built from TRBV7-9 and TRBJ2-1; D may match TRBD1 or TRBD2 (5 bases each). The ends were cut back, 5 bases at V and 2 bases at J, with 16 bases in the middle. CDR1 is SEHNR and CDR2 is FQNEAQ in the germline V gene (reference sequence). The CDR3 loop spans 16 amino acids. Written as DNA, the CDR3 is TGTGCCAGCAGCGGAACCGGGACGGGGACCTACAATGAGCAGTTCTTC. Translated, it gives CASSGTGTGTYNEQFF.

This chain connects TRBV7-3 to TRBJ1-6; the D is unclear. CDR1 SGHTA and CDR2 FQGTGA come from the germline V gene. The CDR3 extends over 13 amino acids. V gave up 5 bases and J gave up 8 bases, with 10 bases separating them. The CDR3: CASSLNGDSPLHF. The DNA for the CDR3 is TGTGCCAGCAGCCTGAACGGGGATTCACCCCTCCACTTT.

The V gene is TRBV7-9, the J gene TRBJ2-3; D might be TRBD1 (5 bases). The germline V gene encodes CDR1 SEHNR and CDR2 FQNEAQ (reference sequence). V dropped 8 bases and J dropped 0 bases, with 15 bases sitting between them. The CDR3 extends over 15 amino acids. The CDR3 region is CASAQDSPSTDTQYF. The CDR3 nucleotides are TGTGCCAGCGCTCAAGACAGTCCTAGCACAGATACGCAGTATTTT.

J is TRBJ2-1 and V is TRBV12-5; the D gene is possibly TRBD1 (10 bases). In germline, CDR1 is LGHNT, CDR2 FRNRAP. CDR3 length: 13 residues. V dropped 2 bases and J dropped 16 bases, with 18 bases sitting between them. CDR3 DNA sequence: TGTGCTAGTGGTTTGCCTAGCGGGACAGGGGATTTCTTC. Residues: CASGLPSGTGDFF.

The chain couples TRBV30 to TRBJ2-7, with unresolved D. The CDR3 is 14 amino acids. The germline CDR1 and CDR2 sequences are GTSNPN and SVGIG (reference sequence). V dropped 3 bases and J dropped 4 bases, with 16 bases sitting between them. The DNA for the CDR3 is TGTGCCTGGAGGACCCCCTCGGGTTCTTACGAGCAGTACTTC. It codes for CAWRTPSGSYEQYF. The full variable domain, completed using reference TRBV30 and TRBJ2-7, is SQTIHQWPATLVQPVGSPLSLECTVEGTSNPNLYWYRQAAGRGLQLLFYSVGIGQISSEVPQNLSASRPQDRQFILSSKKLLLSDSGFYLCAWRTPSGSYEQYFGPGTRLTVT.

The CDR3 region has the DNA TGTGCCATCAGATCAGCGGGGGCCGGCTACGAGCAGTACTTC. It is translated as CAIRSAGAGYEQYF. V usage is TRBV10-3 and J usage is TRBJ2-7; TRBD2 aligns across 8 bases. Germline V CDR1 and CDR2: ENHRY, SYGVKD. Unmatched junction bases numbered 7, after V lost 6 bases and J lost 3 bases. This CDR3 has 14 amino acids.